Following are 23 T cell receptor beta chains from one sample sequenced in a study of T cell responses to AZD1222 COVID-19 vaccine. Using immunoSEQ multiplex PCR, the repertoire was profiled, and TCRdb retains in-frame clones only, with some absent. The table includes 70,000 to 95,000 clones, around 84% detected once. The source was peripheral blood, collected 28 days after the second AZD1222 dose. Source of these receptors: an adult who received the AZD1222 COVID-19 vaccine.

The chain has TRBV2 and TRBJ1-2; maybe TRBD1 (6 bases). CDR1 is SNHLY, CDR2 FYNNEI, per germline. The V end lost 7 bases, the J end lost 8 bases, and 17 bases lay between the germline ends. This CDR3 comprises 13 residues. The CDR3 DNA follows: TGTGCCAGCACCCTTGGGGGGGCAGGGGGCTACACCTTC. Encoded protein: CASTLGGAGGYTF. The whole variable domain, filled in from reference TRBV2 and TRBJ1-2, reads EPEVTQTPSHQVTQMGQEVILRCVPISNHLYFYWYRQILGQKVEFLVSFYNNEISEKSEIFDDQFSVERPDGSNFTLKIRSTKLEDSAMYFCASTLGGAGGYTFGSGTRLTVV.

The CDR3, as DNA: TGTGCCAGCTCACCACCGGGGGGGATCTCTGGAAACACCATATATTTT. This translates into CASSPPGGISGNTIYF. The chain is built from TRBV18 and TRBJ1-3; TRBD1 is a possible D gene (5 bases). Trimming took off 0 bases at V and 0 bases at J, with 9 bases between the two ends. CDR3 length: 16 residues. Germline V gene sequence: CDR1 KGHSH, CDR2 LQKENI.

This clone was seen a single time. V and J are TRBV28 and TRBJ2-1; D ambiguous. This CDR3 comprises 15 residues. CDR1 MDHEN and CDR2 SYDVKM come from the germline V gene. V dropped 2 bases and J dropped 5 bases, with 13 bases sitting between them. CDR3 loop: CASSLGRSEDNEQFF. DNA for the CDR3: TGTGCCAGCAGTTTAGGGCGTTCTGAAGACAATGAGCAGTTCTTC.

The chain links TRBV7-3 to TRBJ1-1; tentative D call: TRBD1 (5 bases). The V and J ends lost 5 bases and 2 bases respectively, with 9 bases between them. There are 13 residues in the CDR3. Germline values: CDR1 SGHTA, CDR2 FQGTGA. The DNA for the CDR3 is TGTGCCAGCAGCCACGACAGAAACACTGAAGCTTTCTTT. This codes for CASSHDRNTEAFF.

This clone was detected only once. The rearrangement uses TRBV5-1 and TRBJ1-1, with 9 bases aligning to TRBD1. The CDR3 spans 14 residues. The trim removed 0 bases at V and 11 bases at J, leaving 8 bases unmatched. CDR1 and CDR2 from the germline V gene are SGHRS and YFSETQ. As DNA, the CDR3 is TGCGCCAGCAGCTTGGGGGACAGGGCAGTGGATGCTTTCTTT. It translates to CASSLGDRAVDAFF.

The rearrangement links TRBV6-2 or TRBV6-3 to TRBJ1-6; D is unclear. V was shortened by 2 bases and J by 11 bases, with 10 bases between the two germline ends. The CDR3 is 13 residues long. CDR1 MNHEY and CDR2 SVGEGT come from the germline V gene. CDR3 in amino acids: CASSYGQIAPLHF. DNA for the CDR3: TGTGCCAGCAGTTACGGGCAGATTGCACCCCTCCACTTT.

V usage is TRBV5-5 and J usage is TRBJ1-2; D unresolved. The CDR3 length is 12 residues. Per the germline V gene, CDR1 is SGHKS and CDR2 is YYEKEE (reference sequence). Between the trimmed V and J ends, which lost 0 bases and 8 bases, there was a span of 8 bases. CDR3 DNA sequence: TGTGCCAGCAGCTTGGACAGTCGAGGCTACACCTTC. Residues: CASSLDSRGYTF.

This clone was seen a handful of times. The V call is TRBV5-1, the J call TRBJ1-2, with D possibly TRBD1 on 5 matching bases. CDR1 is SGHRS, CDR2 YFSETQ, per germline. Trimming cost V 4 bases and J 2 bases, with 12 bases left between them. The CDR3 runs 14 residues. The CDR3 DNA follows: TGCGCCAGCAGCCAAGGGACGGCAAACTATGGCTACACCTTC. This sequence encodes CASSQGTANYGYTF. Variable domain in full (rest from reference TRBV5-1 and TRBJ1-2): KAGVTQTPRYLIKTRGQQVTLSCSPISGHRSVSWYQQTPGQGLQFLFEYFSETQRNKGNFPGRFSGRQFSNSRSEMNVSTLELGDSALYLCASSQGTANYGYTFGSGTRLTVV.

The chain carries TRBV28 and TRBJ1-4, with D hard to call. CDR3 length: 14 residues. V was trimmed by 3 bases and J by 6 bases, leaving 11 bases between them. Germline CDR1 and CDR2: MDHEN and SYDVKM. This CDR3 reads CASSFSPRHEKLFF. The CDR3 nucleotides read TGTGCCAGCAGTTTTTCTCCCCGGCATGAAAAACTGTTTTTT.

The CDR3 DNA reads TGTGCCAGCAGTTACTCTCTAGGGAGGTACGAGCAGTACTTC. It specifies CASSYSLGRYEQYF. The V and J genes are TRBV6-5 and TRBJ2-7; a possible D gene is TRBD2 (6 bases). CDR3 length: 14 residues. V lost 0 bases to trimming and J lost 4 bases, with 10 bases between them. Germline V gene lookup returns CDR1 MNHEY and CDR2 SVGAGI.

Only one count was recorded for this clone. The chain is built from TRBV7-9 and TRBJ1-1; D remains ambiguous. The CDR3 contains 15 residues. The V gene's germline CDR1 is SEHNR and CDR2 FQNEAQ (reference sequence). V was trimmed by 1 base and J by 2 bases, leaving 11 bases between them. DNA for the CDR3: TGTGCCAGCAGCTTAGGTAGAGGTGTAAACACTGAAGCTTTCTTT. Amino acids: CASSLGRGVNTEAFF.

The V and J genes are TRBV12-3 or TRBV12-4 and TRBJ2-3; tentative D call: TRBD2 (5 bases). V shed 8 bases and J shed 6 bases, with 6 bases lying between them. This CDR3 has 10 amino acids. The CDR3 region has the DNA TGTGCCAGCCAGCGGGATACGCAGTATTTT. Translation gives CASQRDTQYF.

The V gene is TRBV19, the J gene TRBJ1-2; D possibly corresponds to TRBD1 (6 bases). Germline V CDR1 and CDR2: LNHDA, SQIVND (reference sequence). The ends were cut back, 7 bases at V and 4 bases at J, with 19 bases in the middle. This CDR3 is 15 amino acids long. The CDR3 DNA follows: TGTGCCAGTACCTCGGGTCCAGGGGCGGTCTATGGCTACACCTTC. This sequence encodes CASTSGPGAVYGYTF.

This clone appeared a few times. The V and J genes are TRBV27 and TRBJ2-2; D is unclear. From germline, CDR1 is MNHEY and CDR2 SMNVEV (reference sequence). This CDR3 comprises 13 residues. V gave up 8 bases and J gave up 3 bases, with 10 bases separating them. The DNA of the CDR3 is TGTGCCAGCTCGAGGCAGGACACCGGGGAGCTGTTTTTT. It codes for CASSRQDTGELFF.

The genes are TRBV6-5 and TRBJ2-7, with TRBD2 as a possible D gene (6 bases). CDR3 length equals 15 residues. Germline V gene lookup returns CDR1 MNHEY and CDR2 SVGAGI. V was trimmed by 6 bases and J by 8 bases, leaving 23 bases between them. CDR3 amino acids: CASRQTGTRTFQQYF. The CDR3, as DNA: TGTGCCAGCAGGCAAACCGGGACTCGAACCTTCCAGCAGTACTTC.

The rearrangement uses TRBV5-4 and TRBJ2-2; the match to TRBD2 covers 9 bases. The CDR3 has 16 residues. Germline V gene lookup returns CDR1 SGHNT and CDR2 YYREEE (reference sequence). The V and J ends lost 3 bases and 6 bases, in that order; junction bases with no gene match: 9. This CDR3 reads CASSSPAGGGSGELFF. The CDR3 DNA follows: TGTGCCAGCAGCTCCCCGGCGGGAGGGGGGTCCGGGGAGCTGTTTTTT.

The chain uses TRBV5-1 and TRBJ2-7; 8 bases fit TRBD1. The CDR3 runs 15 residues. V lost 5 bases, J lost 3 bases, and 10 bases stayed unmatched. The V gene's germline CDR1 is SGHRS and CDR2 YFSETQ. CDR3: CASSSQGAQGYEQYF. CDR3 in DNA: TGCGCCAGCAGTTCCCAGGGGGCCCAGGGCTACGAGCAGTACTTC.

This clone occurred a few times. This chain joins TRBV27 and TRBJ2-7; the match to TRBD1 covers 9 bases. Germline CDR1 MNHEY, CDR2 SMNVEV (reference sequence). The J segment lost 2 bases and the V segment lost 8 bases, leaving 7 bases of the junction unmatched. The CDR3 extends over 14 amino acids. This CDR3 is CASAARTGAYEQYF. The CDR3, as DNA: TGTGCCAGCGCGGCCCGGACAGGGGCCTACGAGCAGTACTTC.

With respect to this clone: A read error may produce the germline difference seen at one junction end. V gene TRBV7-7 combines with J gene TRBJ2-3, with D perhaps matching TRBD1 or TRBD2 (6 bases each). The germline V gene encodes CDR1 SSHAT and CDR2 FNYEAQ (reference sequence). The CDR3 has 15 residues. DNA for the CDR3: TGTGCTAGCAGCTTAGGAGGAGGGGGGTCCGATACGCAGTATTTT. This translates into CASSLGGGGSDTQYF.

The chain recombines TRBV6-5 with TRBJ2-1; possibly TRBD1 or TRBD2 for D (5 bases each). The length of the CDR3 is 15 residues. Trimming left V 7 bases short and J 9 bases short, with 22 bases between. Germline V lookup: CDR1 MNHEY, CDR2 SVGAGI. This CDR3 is CASTGRGGVIGEQFF. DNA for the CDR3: TGTGCCAGCACGGGGCGCGGAGGAGTGATTGGTGAGCAGTTCTTC.

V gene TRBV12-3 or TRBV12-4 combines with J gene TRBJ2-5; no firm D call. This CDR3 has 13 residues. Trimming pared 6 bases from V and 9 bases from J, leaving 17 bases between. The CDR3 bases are TGTGCCAGCAGCTACCAGGCCCATGGGGCCCAGTACTTC. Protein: CASSYQAHGAQYF.

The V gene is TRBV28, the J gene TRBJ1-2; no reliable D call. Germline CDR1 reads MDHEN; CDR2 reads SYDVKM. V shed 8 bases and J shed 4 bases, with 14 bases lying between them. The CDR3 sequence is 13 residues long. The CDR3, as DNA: TGTGCCAGCCTAGAAACAAGCCGCTATGGCTACACCTTC. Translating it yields CASLETSRYGYTF.

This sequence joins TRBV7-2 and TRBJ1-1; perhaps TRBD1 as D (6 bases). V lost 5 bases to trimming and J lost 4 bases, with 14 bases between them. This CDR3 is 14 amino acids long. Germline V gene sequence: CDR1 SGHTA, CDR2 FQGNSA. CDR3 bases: TGTGCCAGCAGCACGCGGGAGGGGGGCACTGAAGCTTTCTTT. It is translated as CASSTREGGTEAFF.